Sequencing of this T cell receptor (beta chain) was carried out in a study of blood T cell repertoires in COVID-19. The wider study: The United States, Italy and Spain provided the acute and convalescent COVID-19 samples. Sources were T cells, B-cell-depleted T cells, or PBMCs; the material itself was cDNA or gDNA.

Assay used: immunoSEQ multiplex PCR; TCRdb lists only in-frame clones, some missing. The sample has fewer than 200,000 clones, around 80% seen once; the top ten hold roughly 6.7%. The germline gives CDR1 LGHNA, CDR2 YNFKEQ. The CDR3 runs to 16 residues. V was clipped by 0 bases and J by 7 bases; unmatched bases: 7. This clonotype was obtained from a man aged 55 to 69 with acute or convalescent COVID-19. V is TRBV4-2 and J is TRBJ1-4; 8 bases match TRBD1. The specimen sequenced was peripheral blood. CDR3 sequence: CASSQDPGGEGEKLFF. The CDR3 DNA is TGTGCCAGCAGCCAAGATCCAGGGGGCGAGGGTGAAAAACTGTTTTTT.